Sequencing of this T cell receptor beta chain was carried out in a study of vaccination and CD4 T cells after COVID-19 (dated by TCRdb to 2022 to 2024). A note on the overall study: SARS-CoV-2 positivity had been established in the convalescent patients by nasal swab PCR, and mild disease was recorded in nine of these patients and severe disease in one. Six males and four females were included in the convalescent cohort, with two Hispanic individuals, seven Caucasians, two Asians and one multiracial person represented. Participants received two doses of either the Pfizer-BioNTech BNT162b2 vaccine (n=8) or the Moderna mRNA-1273 vaccine (n=2). Post-COVID blood samples were collected from convalescent patients a median of roughly 100 days after diagnosis, with a range of roughly 30 to 170 days. Post-vaccine blood samples were obtained a median of around 74 days after the second vaccine dose, with a range of roughly 13 to 250 days. The cultures were stimulated with overlapping spike peptide pools from SARS-CoV-2 and from the common cold coronaviruses HCoV-NL63, HCoV-OC43 and HCoV-229E. As controls, cultures received a CEFX viral epitope pool (the positive control), an HIV-1 Nef peptide pool (the negative control), or no peptide at all. In more than eight COVID-19 convalescent patients and a few infection-naive healthy vaccine recipients, researchers compared the spike-specific CD4+ TCR repertoire from before mRNA vaccination with the repertoire from after. Summary of the overall study and its limitations: In convalescent patients, a median about 90% of post-vaccine SARS-CoV-2-reactive clones were detected only after vaccination, and vaccine-specific priming was suggested by this finding. An increase in the median number of SARS-CoV-2-reactive clonotypes from 21 after infection to some 40 after vaccination was observed, but the change was not found to be significant. Nearly all vaccine-specific clones in convalescent patients (304 of 307) were mono-reactive for SARS-CoV-2 spike rather than cross-reactive with common cold coronaviruses. The number of convalescent patients in the study was relatively small, and the study did not examine early timepoints following natural infection.

CDR1 LNHDA and CDR2 SQIVND are derived from the germline V gene (reference sequence). CDR3 length: 13 amino acids, cysteine to phenylalanine. Only the CDR3 region is kept as DNA, spanning 39 bases read in frame from base 1. V lost 3 bases and J lost 7 bases, and the count of bases not matched to a germline gene is 5. The sample's treatment or condition label is to be understood as: approximately 9-day PBMC culture with coronavirus spike peptide pools or control peptides (ViraFEST assay). The ViraFEST assay was used in the study, in which antigen-specific T cells were expanded with peptide pools and expanded clonotypes were subsequently identified by TCR sequencing. The convalescent patients' positive SARS-CoV-2 PCR tests fell between March and December 2020, which was before the Alpha, Beta and Delta variants emerged in the United States. PBMCs were cultured at a few million per well in IMDM supplemented with roughly 5% human AB serum and about 10 IU/ml IL-2, with roughly 9.5 ug/ml peptide pools added. On days 3 and 7, half of the culture medium was replaced with fresh IL-2-containing medium. After 10 days of culture, CD4+ T cells were isolated by negative selection with the EasySep CD4+ T cell isolation kit. PBMCs were separated from whole blood using Ficoll-Paque Plus gradient centrifugation and then either used fresh or cryopreserved at -140C. In general, triplicate wells were set up for every culture condition.

In regard to this clonotype: Its antigen target is currently unknown. It has no much larger one-base neighbor in the sample; base qualities were not kept.

Libraries were prepared through PCR. TCR sequencing of DNA from cultured CD4+ T cells used the Oncomine TCR Beta short-read assay at the Johns Hopkins FTIC core. Genomic DNA was extracted from the cultured CD4+ T cells with the QIAamp micro DNA kit. Oncomine TCR Beta libraries from cultured CD4+ T cells were pooled with unique dual indexes and sequenced on an Illumina iSeq 100. The paper's processing steps were these. Non-productive sequences were filtered out, and CDR3s that did not start with C, did not end with F or W, or were shorter than 7 amino acids were discarded. The MANAFEST web application identified antigen-specific clonotypes by comparing peptide-stimulated wells against reference wells and other culture wells. To be called positive, a clone needed an FDR below 0.05, an odds ratio above 5, and a productive frequency above 0.1% in at least two of three replicate wells. A clonotype counted as cross-reactive if it showed significant expansion both in the SARS-CoV-2 spike wells and in at least one common cold coronavirus spike condition. Levenshtein distances (stringdist) and unrooted phylogenetic trees (ape) in R version 3.6.1 were used to assess CDR3 homology. TCRdb redid the processing of the public reads, applying fastp at Q25 and MiXCR, and retained in-frame beta chains. One record per CDR3 amino acid sequence lists the most common genes and DNA. The V and J calls were not made by the authors but by TCRdb's processing. Within this sample are some 19,000 distinct CDR3 sequences, with 43% of them counted one time only. Of the sample, approximately 12% falls within the top ten clones.

The V gene is TRBV19 and the J gene is TRBJ1-2; a stretch of 7 junction bases matches TRBD1. The specimen was CD4+ T cells from blood, cultured in vitro. The origin of this receptor is a human donor who had recovered from COVID-19. The CDR3 protein is CASSMGQLGGYTF. The sequenced DNA is TGTGCCAGTAGTATGGGACAGCTCGGTGGCTACACCTTC. The full variable domain, completed from the reference TRBV19 and TRBJ1-2 proteins outside the CDR3, reads DGGITQSPKYLFRKEGQNVTLSCEQNLNHDAMYWYRQDPGQGLRLIYYSQIVNDFQKGDIAEGYSVSREKKESFPLTVTSAQKNPTAFYLCASSMGQLGGYTFGSGTRLTVV.